A selection of T cell receptor beta chains follows, all from one sample in a study of OX40 agonist ivuxolimab in advanced cancers. Measured with immunoSEQ multiplex PCR; TCRdb has only the in-frame clones, and not every one. The profile shows over 55,000 clones, around 89% of them singletons. Sequences were derived from CD4+ or CD8+ T cells sorted from blood, sampled in a trial of the OX40 agonist ivuxolimab. These TCRs come from an adult with an advanced solid tumor such as melanoma, head and neck, liver or kidney cancer. CDR3s include the opening cysteine and the closing phenylalanine or tryptophan. D genes are given only for firm matches. Clone size is stated in some rows and not others, as once, few, many or a class when expanded.

D gene: .
V gene: TRBV6-4
J gene: TRBJ1-2
clone size: once
CDR3 DNA: TGTGCCAGCAGCTCAGAAGCTGTTTCCGCTGGCTACACCTTC
CDR3 protein: CASSSEAVSAGYTF

D gene: TRBD2
V gene: TRBV11-2
J gene: TRBJ2-3
clone size: .
CDR3 DNA: TGTGCCAGCAGCTCCGGACTAGCATCTAGCACAGATACGCAGTATTTT
CDR3 protein: CASSSGLASSTDTQYF

D gene: .
V gene: TRBV4-1
J gene: TRBJ1-1
clone size: .
CDR3 DNA: TGCGCCAGCAGCTCAATGGTAGGGAACACTGAAGCTTTCTTT
CDR3 protein: CASSSMVGNTEAFF

D gene: TRBD1
V gene: TRBV28
J gene: TRBJ2-1
clone size: .
CDR3 DNA: TGTGCCAGCAGTTTCCAGGGGGCGGGTTGGAATGAGCAGTTCTTC
CDR3 protein: CASSFQGAGWNEQFF

D gene: .
V gene: TRBV19
J gene: TRBJ2-7
clone size: .
CDR3 DNA: TGTGCCAGTAGTATACAGGACAGTTCCTACGAGCAGTACTTC
CDR3 protein: CASSIQDSSYEQYF

D gene: .
V gene: TRBV19
J gene: TRBJ2-3
clone size: .
CDR3 DNA: TGTGCCAGTAGTATTGGGGTAGCAGATACGCAGTATTTT
CDR3 protein: CASSIGVADTQYF

D gene: .
V gene: TRBV6-6
J gene: TRBJ1-2
clone size: .
CDR3 DNA: TGTGCCAGCAGGCCCGGGGCGAGGAGCGGCTACACCTTC
CDR3 protein: CASRPGARSGYTF

D gene: .
V gene: TRBV5-6
J gene: TRBJ2-7
clone size: .
CDR3 DNA: TGTGCCAGCAGCCCGGTCCGGGACGGCCTTCATAGGCAGTACTTC
CDR3 protein: CASSPVRDGLHRQYF

D gene: TRBD2
V gene: TRBV18
J gene: TRBJ2-7
clone size: .
CDR3 DNA: TGTGCCAGCTCGCCACTAGCGGGAGGGGACGAGCAGTACTTC
CDR3 protein: CASSPLAGGDEQYF

D gene: .
V gene: TRBV10-2
J gene: TRBJ2-5
clone size: .
CDR3 DNA: TGCGCCAGCAGTGAGGAGGTGGGGACCCAGTACTTC
CDR3 protein: CASSEEVGTQYF

D gene: .
V gene: TRBV11-2
J gene: TRBJ2-1
clone size: .
CDR3 DNA: TGTGCCAGCAGCTTAGTCGTTGGTGACAATGAGCAGTTCTTC
CDR3 protein: CASSLVVGDNEQFF

D gene: .
V gene: TRBV6-4
J gene: TRBJ2-6
clone size: .
CDR3 DNA: TGTGCCAGCAGCCGGACGGGGAGTCAAGGGGCCAACGTCCTGACTTTC
CDR3 protein: CASSRTGSQGANVLTF

D gene: .
V gene: TRBV4-2
J gene: TRBJ1-1
clone size: few
CDR3 DNA: TGTGCCAGCAGCCAAGAGAGAGGGCTTGACACTGAAGCTTTCTTT
CDR3 protein: CASSQERGLDTEAFF

D gene: .
V gene: TRBV11-2
J gene: TRBJ1-6
clone size: .
CDR3 DNA: TGTGCCAGCAGCTTATGGCGGGGGACGGATTCACCCCTCCACTTT
CDR3 protein: CASSLWRGTDSPLHF

D gene: TRBD2
V gene: TRBV4-1
J gene: TRBJ2-5
clone size: .
CDR3 DNA: TGCGCCAGCAGCCAAGCCCCGGGGGGAAACCAAGAGACCCAGTACTTC
CDR3 protein: CASSQAPGGNQETQYF

D gene: .
V gene: TRBV6-5
J gene: TRBJ1-1
clone size: .
CDR3 DNA: TGTGCCAGCAGTTACGGAGGGATCAGGGACACTGAAGCTTTCTTT
CDR3 protein: CASSYGGIRDTEAFF

D gene: .
V gene: TRBV2
J gene: TRBJ2-1
clone size: .
CDR3 DNA: TGTGCCAGCAGAGCTCTAGGTTCTGAATACAATGAGCAGTTCTTC
CDR3 protein: CASRALGSEYNEQFF

D gene: .
V gene: TRBV28
J gene: TRBJ1-1
clone size: .
CDR3 DNA: TGTGCCAGCAGTCGGGGGTTGGGCACTGAAGCTTTCTTT
CDR3 protein: CASSRGLGTEAFF

D gene: .
V gene: TRBV14
J gene: TRBJ2-7
clone size: .
CDR3 DNA: TGTGCCAGCAGCCAAGCCTACGAGCAGTACTTC
CDR3 protein: CASSQAYEQYF

D gene: .
V gene: TRBV4-1
J gene: TRBJ1-2
clone size: medium-sized
CDR3 DNA: TGCGCCAGCAGCCCGCACACGGCCACCACGGGAGGCTACACCTTC
CDR3 protein: CASSPHTATTGGYTF

D gene: .
V gene: TRBV10-3
J gene: TRBJ2-1
clone size: .
CDR3 DNA: TGTGCCATCAGTGATTGGGTGGGCGGTGGCTCCTACAATGAGCAGTTCTTC
CDR3 protein: CAISDWVGGGSYNEQFF

D gene: .
V gene: TRBV5-1
J gene: TRBJ2-3
clone size: .
CDR3 DNA: TGCGCCAGCAGGGAAGCTTCTAGCACAGATACGCAGTATTTT
CDR3 protein: CASREASSTDTQYF

D gene: TRBD2
V gene: TRBV5-1
J gene: TRBJ2-3
clone size: .
CDR3 DNA: TGCGCCAGCAGCTCCCAGCGGGGTACTACAGATACGCAGTATTTT
CDR3 protein: CASSSQRGTTDTQYF

D gene: TRBD1
V gene: TRBV27
J gene: TRBJ1-5
clone size: few
CDR3 DNA: TGTGCCAGCAGACCGACAGGGGGAGGGCCCCAGCATTTT
CDR3 protein: CASRPTGGGPQHF

D gene: .
V gene: TRBV2
J gene: TRBJ1-1
clone size: .
CDR3 DNA: TGTGCCACCACTGAGGAAGGAACTGAAGCTTTCTTT
CDR3 protein: CATTEEGTEAFF

D gene: .
V gene: TRBV19
J gene: TRBJ1-5
clone size: .
CDR3 DNA: TGTGCCAGTAGTATGCCCTTCAGGAGGACCCAGCATTTT
CDR3 protein: CASSMPFRRTQHF

D gene: .
V gene: TRBV28
J gene: TRBJ2-6
clone size: .
CDR3 DNA: TGTGCCAGCAGCTACGGGGGTTCTGGGGCCAACGTCCTGACTTTC
CDR3 protein: CASSYGGSGANVLTF

D gene: TRBD1
V gene: TRBV5-1
J gene: TRBJ2-1
clone size: .
CDR3 DNA: TGCGCCAGCAGCTTCCATTACAGGGGGAGCTCCTACAATGAGCAGTTCTTC
CDR3 protein: CASSFHYRGSSYNEQFF

D gene: .
V gene: TRBV7-9
J gene: TRBJ1-1
clone size: .
CDR3 DNA: TGTGCCAGCAGCTTAGGGGACCCAGTCACCATGAACACTGAAGCTTTCTTT
CDR3 protein: CASSLGDPVTMNTEAFF

D gene: .
V gene: TRBV7-9
J gene: TRBJ1-2
clone size: .
CDR3 DNA: TGTGCCAGCAGCTTAGCCCACCTGGGGGGCTACACCTTC
CDR3 protein: CASSLAHLGGYTF

D gene: .
V gene: TRBV23-1
J gene: TRBJ2-5
clone size: .
CDR3 DNA: TGCGCCAGCAGTCCATCGCCCACCAGGGAAAGGTCAGAGACCCAGTACTTC
CDR3 protein: CASSPSPTRERSETQYF

D gene: .
V gene: TRBV5-1
J gene: TRBJ2-3
clone size: .
CDR3 DNA: TGCGCCAGCAGCTTGCGTCTCCAGGGGTTAGAGACAGATACGCAGTATTTT
CDR3 protein: CASSLRLQGLETDTQYF

D gene: TRBD1
V gene: TRBV13
J gene: TRBJ2-5
clone size: .
CDR3 DNA: TGTGCCAGCAGCCCCACACTCCGGGACAGGAAACGGTGGGAGACCCAGTACTTC
CDR3 protein: CASSPTLRDRKRWETQYF

D gene: .
V gene: TRBV5-5
J gene: TRBJ2-2
clone size: .
CDR3 DNA: TGTGCCAGCAGCTTCCTTGGTGGGGGGCGCGGAACCGGGGAGCTGTTTTTT
CDR3 protein: CASSFLGGGRGTGELFF

D gene: TRBD2
V gene: TRBV6-6
J gene: TRBJ2-7
clone size: .
CDR3 DNA: TGTGCCAGCAGCCACCTAGCGGGCGACTCCTACGAGCAGTACTTC
CDR3 protein: CASSHLAGDSYEQYF

D gene: .
V gene: TRBV7-2
J gene: TRBJ1-1
clone size: .
CDR3 DNA: TGTGCCAGCAGCCCCGGGGCCGCGAACACTGAAGCTTTCTTT
CDR3 protein: CASSPGAANTEAFF

D gene: .
V gene: TRBV7-2
J gene: TRBJ1-1
clone size: .
CDR3 DNA: TGTGCCAGCAGCTTAAGTCGGGAGACTGAAGCTTTCTTT
CDR3 protein: CASSLSRETEAFF

D gene: .
V gene: TRBV2
J gene: TRBJ2-7
clone size: .
CDR3 DNA: TGTGCCAGCAGAGCAACCGGGACTCGGGGAGAGCAGTACTTC
CDR3 protein: CASRATGTRGEQYF

D gene: .
V gene: TRBV15
J gene: TRBJ1-1
clone size: .
CDR3 DNA: TGTGCCACGCAGGGGATGAACACTGAAGCTTTCTTT
CDR3 protein: CATQGMNTEAFF

D gene: TRBD1
V gene: TRBV28
J gene: TRBJ1-1
clone size: .
CDR3 DNA: TGTGCCAGCAGCTCCGGGACAGGCAGCGAAGCTTTCTTT
CDR3 protein: CASSSGTGSEAFF

D gene: .
V gene: TRBV28
J gene: TRBJ2-3
clone size: .
CDR3 DNA: TGTGCCAGCAGTTTAGGGCCGCTAACAGATACGCAGTATTTT
CDR3 protein: CASSLGPLTDTQYF

D gene: .
V gene: TRBV7-9
J gene: TRBJ2-3
clone size: once
CDR3 DNA: TGTGCCAGCAGCTCACTAGGGGGGAGCACAGATACGCAGTATTTT
CDR3 protein: CASSSLGGSTDTQYF

D gene: .
V gene: TRBV5-1
J gene: TRBJ2-5
clone size: .
CDR3 DNA: TGCGCCAGCAGCTTGAGTGGGGGACCAGAGACCCAGTACTTC
CDR3 protein: CASSLSGGPETQYF

D gene: .
V gene: TRBV28
J gene: TRBJ1-2
clone size: once
CDR3 DNA: TGTGCCAGCAGTCGGGGCAACTATGGCTACACCTTC
CDR3 protein: CASSRGNYGYTF

D gene: TRBD1
V gene: TRBV5-1
J gene: TRBJ1-1
clone size: .
CDR3 DNA: TGCGCCAGCAGCGAGGGGACAGGGTCACTTGAAGCTTTCTTT
CDR3 protein: CASSEGTGSLEAFF

D gene: TRBD2
V gene: TRBV10-2
J gene: TRBJ2-5
clone size: .
CDR3 DNA: TGCGCCAGCAGTGAGCGCGTGGGAGGGCCTAGGGAGACCCAGTACTTC
CDR3 protein: CASSERVGGPRETQYF

D gene: .
V gene: TRBV21-1
J gene: TRBJ2-3
clone size: once
CDR3 DNA: TGTGCCAGCAGCAAAGGAGGGGGACCGACGTTTGCTCATACGCAGTATTTT
CDR3 protein: CASSKGGGPTFAHTQYF

D gene: .
V gene: TRBV27
J gene: TRBJ2-7
clone size: .
CDR3 DNA: TGTGCCAGCAGTTCCCTCGCTCGTGGACTGAGCGGGTCCCACGAGCAGTACTTC
CDR3 protein: CASSSLARGLSGSHEQYF

D gene: .
V gene: TRBV28
J gene: TRBJ1-5
clone size: .
CDR3 DNA: TGTGCCAGCAGTTTATACGGCCAGCCCCAGCATTTT
CDR3 protein: CASSLYGQPQHF

D gene: .
V gene: TRBV18
J gene: TRBJ2-7
clone size: few
CDR3 DNA: TGTGCCAGCTCACCGGGCGCGAGTCGGGAGCAGTACTTC
CDR3 protein: CASSPGASREQYF

D gene: TRBD2
V gene: TRBV2
J gene: TRBJ2-5
clone size: .
CDR3 DNA: TGTGCCAGCTCAAGCGGGGGCGAGACCCAGTACTTC
CDR3 protein: CASSSGGETQYF

D gene: .
V gene: TRBV4-2
J gene: TRBJ1-5
clone size: .
CDR3 DNA: TGTGCCAGCAGCCAAGAGGGGGACAATCAGCCCCAGCATTTT
CDR3 protein: CASSQEGDNQPQHF